This T cell receptor beta chain stems from a study of cytomegalovirus exposure and HLA in healthy donors (dated by TCRdb to 2015 to 2018). For context, the study as a whole: In an earlier analysis of approximately 500 of the donors, about 260 Gb of sequence data and 90 million to 120 million unique TCR beta sequences from about 190 million T cells were reported. Rather than using new phenotypic data, the later analysis identified candidate immune exposures from TCR beta sequences and from how often those sequences occurred across donors. The T cell repertoires of 666 subjects were profiled by immunosequencing and related to cytomegalovirus serostatus. To predict cytomegalovirus infection status, the study combined high-throughput TCR immunosequencing, statistical association of individual TCRs with disease status, and machine learning. An earlier analysis of approximately 640 of the donors applied high-throughput TCR beta sequencing to assess whether each TCR beta V gene segment acted as functional or pseudogenic. The number of typed donors differed by locus: about 620-640 for A, B, C, DRB1 and DQB1; about 520 for DQA1; approximately 600 for DPA1; and around 450 for DPB1. Genome-wide SNP genotypes for about 65% of the roughly 670 donors were used in a later genetic analysis, which treated that subset as a discovery cohort. In addition to the first cohort of 500 to 850 subjects, a separate validation cohort of approximately 120 different subjects was used. The study aimed to test whether signatures of past pathogen exposure could be identified by cataloging public T cell receptors. Roughly 5 DR-DQ haplotypes were handled as single units for association and clustering, since linkage in the cohort was strong. In a later analysis, previously published TCR beta repertoires from about 640 donors were re-analyzed and high-resolution HLA genotyping was added so that TCR occurrence patterns could be studied. Across approximately 400 genotyped donors of the cohort, an average of roughly 250,000 unique TCR beta nucleotide sequences per donor were sequenced, and 15% to 20% of those sequences were non-productive. Donor age, sex, ethnicity and CMV serostatus were compiled together with the repertoire data. Approximately 300 gigabases of sequencing data and 70 million to 95 million unique TCR sequences made up an early release that covered approximately 650 HLA-typed donors. Of the approximately 400 genotyped donors, 70% to 90% were placed in the genetic ancestry cluster associated with self-reported Caucasian donors. HLA typing included class I and class II loci at four-digit resolution. Every discovery cohort repertoire had been produced on one sequencing platform. On the study overall, not on this receptor specifically: A cluster of highly shared sequence variants was judged likely to be a technical artifact of the sequencing pipeline. Specific HLA alleles were associated with roughly 16,000 TCR beta sequences at a false discovery rate of 0.05 in a later analysis. Most TCR sequences were observed very rarely across donors, whereas some public TCRs were present in many individuals. Compared with equally common non-associated chains, HLA-associated TCR beta chains in a later analysis were more clonally expanded and had lower generation probabilities. In a later analysis, most CMV-associated TCR beta chains were found to appear HLA-restricted, with HLA associations seemingly driven largely by CMV exposure. The authors suggested that the approach could potentially be generalized to other disease states and immunological phenotypes. Because counts were too low, seventeen rarely observed V segments, including chromosome 9 orphons, were excluded from the earlier analysis of around 590 of the donors. Because the 87-base-pair reads could not distinguish some IMGT-functional V segments, including TRBV6-2 and TRBV6-3, those segments were excluded. Only TCR beta chains were sequenced in this cohort, and the absence of alpha or paired-chain data limited detectable features. In vitro tests confirmed that three of the cytomegalovirus-associated TCR beta chains recognize cytomegalovirus antigens. Sequencing depth was assumed to be roughly uniform across donors in the presence/absence analyses, though that assumption may not hold. In an earlier analysis of approximately 600 of the donors, most TCR beta V segments were observed in productive rearrangements about 87% or about 30% of the time, broadly matching IMGT annotations. The study listed over 150 TCR beta chains as associated with cytomegalovirus. A later genetic analysis reported fewer N-insertions in productive TCRs among donors in an Asian-associated ancestry cluster than the roughly 720-donor mean. Linkage disequilibrium might explain the correlated functional status among segregating V segments, but an unknown experimental factor could not be excluded. A further reported finding was that TCR beta sequences accurately predicted the HLA-A and HLA-B alleles for most subjects in the first cohort. Assigning TCR associations to individual alleles was difficult when HLA alleles, especially DR and DQ, strongly co-occurred. Because HLA typing was missing for some donors at each locus, association tests included only the typed subset. For the cohort, immune exposure information was limited to CMV serostatus. In a later analysis, several top co-occurrence clusters were reported to appear linked to parvovirus B19, influenza, CMV and Epstein-Barr virus. In a later genetic analysis, a missense DCLRE1C variant was associated with V-gene and J-gene trimming of TCR beta chains, and the association was replicated in an independent cohort. The classifier was reported to diagnose cytomegalovirus status with high specificity and sensitivity in both the original cohort and the validation cohort. In a later analysis, TCR association rates were found to vary across HLA loci, with the most associated TCRs seen for DRB1 alleles and the fewest for HLA-C alleles.

Points on this clone: Its binding antigen is unknown. It has no much larger one-base neighbor in the sample; base qualities were not kept.

The CDR3 runs 16 amino acids, cysteine and phenylalanine included. The read is trimmed to its CDR3 DNA, 48 bases read in frame from base 1. V is reduced by 7 bases and J by 0 bases, leaving a spacing of 16 bases between them. The germline V gene sets CDR1 to MGHDK and CDR2 to SYGVNS. The cohort was made up of 500 to 850 healthy bone marrow donors. Cohort members were all nominally healthy when sampled, although unrecorded immune exposures were likely present. The donor tested CMV seronegative, placing the donor among the approximately 400 seronegative members of the cohort. A peripheral blood sample was collected from each donor, and TCR beta sequencing was performed on peripheral blood mononuclear cells. The Qiagen DNeasy Blood Extraction Kit was used to extract genomic DNA from the blood cell samples. Receptor amplification or capture employed the immunoSEQ multiplex PCR assay. For the multiplex PCR, a mixture combining 60 forward primers for TCR Vbeta segments and 13 reverse primers for TCR Jbeta segments was used. Amplification of the CDR3 region of rearranged TCR beta genes was performed with a multiplex PCR assay on genomic DNA. Amplified TCR beta libraries were sequenced as 87-base-pair reads on the Illumina HiSeq System. The authors processed their data as follows. In a later analysis, tens of millions of unique TCR beta chains were counted across the roughly 700 repertoires, and roughly 10 million of these chains were shared by at least two donors. To remove PCR and sequencing errors, raw reads were error-corrected and collapsed into unique sequences using a nearest-neighbor algorithm that merged closely related sequences. CDR3 sequences were aligned to IMGT reference sequences to assign V, D and J gene segments. Each retained sequence needed at least a six-nucleotide match to both a V gene segment and a J gene segment. Rearrangements were classified as productive when the CDR3 lacked stop codons and remained in frame with V and J, and all other rearrangements were classified as non-productive. CDR3 was defined according to IMGT convention as the region running from the second conserved V-encoded cysteine to the conserved J-encoded phenylalanine. The earlier analysis of 500 to 750 of the donors excluded any sequence lacking an unambiguous match to a single V gene segment. In an earlier analysis of around 600 of the donors, V segments were called functional above 56.7% productive rearrangements and were called segregating when the between-donor standard deviation exceeded 5%. A statistical classification framework was built to diagnose cytomegalovirus status from the catalog of TCR beta chain sequences. A later analysis assigned V and J genes by comparing TCR nucleotide sequences with IMGT/GENE-DB human TR gene sequences. In a later analysis, CDR3 sequences and most-parsimonious VDJ recombination scenarios were assigned using the TCRdist pipeline. In a later analysis, each TCR beta chain was defined by its CDR3 amino acid sequence together with its V-gene family, and reads lacking a unique V-gene family were excluded. As a way to deal with suspected cross-contamination and a sequencing artifact, a later analysis dropped hundreds of nucleotide sequences that were highly shared and had low generation probability. For each public chain, a later analysis derived a clonal expansion index from normalized ranks of inferred template counts within each repertoire. In a later analysis, generation probabilities were computed using a VDJ recombination model fitted to out-of-frame rearrangements, and the results were checked against IGoR. Hypergeometric tests were used in a later analysis to score TCR-TCR, TCR-HLA and TCR-CMV co-occurrence, with a repertoire-size bias correction applied to the TCR pairs. A later analysis estimated false discovery rates by permuting HLA or CMV assignments 20 times. In a later analysis, co-occurring TCRs were grouped using DBSCAN, and TCRdist sequence similarity was added for clustering within HLA-allele-positive subsets. Repertoires with fewer than 30,000 or more than 120,000 public chains, plus five repertoires with anomalous nucleotide sharing, were excluded from co-occurrence clustering. In TCRdb, the immuneACCESS table is reduced to in-frame sequences with V and J assigned. These tables do not hold every clone; where another copy was compared, an unresolved V gene accounts for under half, and the others remain unexplained. V and J calls and clone size are copied from that table; D and trimming were computed from the DNA. Present in this sample are about 190,000 clones, around 77% of which were seen just once. About 1.6% of the sample is in the top ten clones.

The source is a woman under 30 in good health and CMV-seronegative. The chain couples TRBV25-1 to TRBJ1-3, with TRBD1 tentatively as D gene (5 bases match). Specimen: PBMCs. For the CDR3, the sequence is CASTPGRTISGNTIYF. The DNA sequence follows: TGTGCCAGCACCCCAGGACGGACAATCTCTGGAAACACCATATATTTT.